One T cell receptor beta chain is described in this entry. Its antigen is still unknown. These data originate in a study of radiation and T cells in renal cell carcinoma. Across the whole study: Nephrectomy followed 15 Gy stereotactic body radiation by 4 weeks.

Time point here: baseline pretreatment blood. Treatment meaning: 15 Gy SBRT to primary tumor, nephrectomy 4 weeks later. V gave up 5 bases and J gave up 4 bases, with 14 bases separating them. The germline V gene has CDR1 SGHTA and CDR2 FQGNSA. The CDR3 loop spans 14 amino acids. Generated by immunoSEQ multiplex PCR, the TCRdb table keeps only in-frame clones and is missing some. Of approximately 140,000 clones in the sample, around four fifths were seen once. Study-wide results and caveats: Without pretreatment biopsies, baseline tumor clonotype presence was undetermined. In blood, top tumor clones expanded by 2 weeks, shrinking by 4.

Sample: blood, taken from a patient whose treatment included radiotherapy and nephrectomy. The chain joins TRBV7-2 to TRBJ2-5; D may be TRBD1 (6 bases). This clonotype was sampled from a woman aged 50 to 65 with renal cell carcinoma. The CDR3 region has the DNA TGTGCCAGCAGCCCAGGGATAGGGGGAGAGACCCAGTACTTC. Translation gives CASSPGIGGETQYF. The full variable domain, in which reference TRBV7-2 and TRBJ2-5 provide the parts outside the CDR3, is GAGVSQSPSNKVTEKGKDVELRCDPISGHTALYWYRQSLGQGLEFLIYFQGNSAPDKSGLPSDRFSAERTGGSVSTLTIQRTQQEDSAVYLCASSPGIGGETQYFGPGTRLLVL.